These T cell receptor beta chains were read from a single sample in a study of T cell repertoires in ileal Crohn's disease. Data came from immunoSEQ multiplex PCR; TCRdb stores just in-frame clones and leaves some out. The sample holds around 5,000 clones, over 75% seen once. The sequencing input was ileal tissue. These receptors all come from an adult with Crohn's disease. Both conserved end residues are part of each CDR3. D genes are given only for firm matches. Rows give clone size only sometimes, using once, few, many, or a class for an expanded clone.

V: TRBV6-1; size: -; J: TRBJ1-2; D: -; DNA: TGTGCCAGCAGTGAAGCAGCATTCTCCTATGGCTACACCTTC; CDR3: CASSEAAFSYGYTF
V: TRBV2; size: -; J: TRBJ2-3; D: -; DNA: TGTGCCAGCACCTGGACAGGAGGGGGCGGCACAGATACGCAGTATTTT; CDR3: CASTWTGGGGTDTQYF
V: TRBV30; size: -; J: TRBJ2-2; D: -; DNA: TGTGCCTGGTCCCCGGGACAGAACACCGGGGAGCTGTTTTTT; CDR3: CAWSPGQNTGELFF
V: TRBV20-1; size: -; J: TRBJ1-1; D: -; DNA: TGCAGTGCTAGAGATCCGGCTGAAGCTTTCTTT; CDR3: CSARDPAEAFF
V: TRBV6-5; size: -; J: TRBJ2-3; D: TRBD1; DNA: TGTGCCAGCAGGCGGGACAGGGACGCAGATACGCAGTATTTT; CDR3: CASRRDRDADTQYF
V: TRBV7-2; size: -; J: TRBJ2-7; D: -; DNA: TGTGCCAGCAGCTTACGCGGAGAATCCTACGAGCAGTACTTC; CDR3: CASSLRGESYEQYF
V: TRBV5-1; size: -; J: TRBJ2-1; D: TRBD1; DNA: TGCGCCAGCAGCCCACAGGGGCGCTCCTACAATGAGCAGTTCTTC; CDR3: CASSPQGRSYNEQFF
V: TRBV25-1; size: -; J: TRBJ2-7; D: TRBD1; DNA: TGTGCCAGCAGTGGCCCGGGACAGGGAGGCGAGCAGTACTTC; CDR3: CASSGPGQGGEQYF
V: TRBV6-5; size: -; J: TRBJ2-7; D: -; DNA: TGTGCCAGCAGTCGGGACGCGGGGCCTCGGCAGTACTTC; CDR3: CASSRDAGPRQYF
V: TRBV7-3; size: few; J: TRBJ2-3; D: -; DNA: TGTGCCAGCAGCTTAAATGTGGGCGCCGGCACAGATACGCAGTATTTT; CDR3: CASSLNVGAGTDTQYF
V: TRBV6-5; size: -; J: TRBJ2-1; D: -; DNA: TGTGCCAGCACCGACGGACTATTGTTTGAGCAGTTCTTC; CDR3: CASTDGLLFEQFF
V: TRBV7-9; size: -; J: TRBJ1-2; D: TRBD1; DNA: TGTGCCAGCAGTCAGGGGACAGGGAACTATGGCTACACCTTC; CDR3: CASSQGTGNYGYTF
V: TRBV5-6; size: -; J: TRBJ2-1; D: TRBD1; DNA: TGTGCCAGCAGCCTGACAGGGGTAGGCTACAATGAGCAGTTCTTC; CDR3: CASSLTGVGYNEQFF
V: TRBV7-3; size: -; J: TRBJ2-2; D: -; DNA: TGTGCCAGCAGCCCAAAAGGAGGGCCCGGGGAGCTGTTTTTT; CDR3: CASSPKGGPGELFF
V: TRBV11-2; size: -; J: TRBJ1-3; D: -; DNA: TGTGCCAGCAGCTTAACAGGCTCCTCTGGAAACACCATATATTTT; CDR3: CASSLTGSSGNTIYF
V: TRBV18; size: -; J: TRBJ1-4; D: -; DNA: TGTGCCAGCTCACCACCGCTGGGAGGTAATGAAAAACTGTTTTTT; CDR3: CASSPPLGGNEKLFF
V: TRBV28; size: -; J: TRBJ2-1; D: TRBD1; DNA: TGTGCCAGCAGTTTGGGGACAGGGGGCGATGAGCAGTTCTTC; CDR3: CASSLGTGGDEQFF
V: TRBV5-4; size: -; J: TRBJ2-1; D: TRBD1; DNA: TGTGCCAGCAGCCCTGGAGGCGGACAGGGGAGGAATGAGCAGTTCTTC; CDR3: CASSPGGGQGRNEQFF
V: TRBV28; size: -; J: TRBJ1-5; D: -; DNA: TGTGCCAGCACTCCGTCACGGGCGAGGGAGGGCAATCAGCCCCAGCATTTT; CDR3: CASTPSRAREGNQPQHF
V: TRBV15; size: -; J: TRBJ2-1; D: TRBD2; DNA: TGTGCCACCAGCGGAGGAATTAGCGGGGGGGGGCCTGAGCAGTTCTTC; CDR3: CATSGGISGGGPEQFF
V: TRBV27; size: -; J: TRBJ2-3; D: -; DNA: TGTGCCAGCAGTTTATGGGGAGGAGATACGCAGTATTTT; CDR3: CASSLWGGDTQYF
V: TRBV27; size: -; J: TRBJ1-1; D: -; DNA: TGTGCCAGCAGCTCCCCCGGGGTGCGGGGGGTTATGAACACTGAAGCTTTCTTT; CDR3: CASSSPGVRGVMNTEAFF
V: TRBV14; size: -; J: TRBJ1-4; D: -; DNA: TGTGCCAGCAGCCCTTACCAATTTTCAGGGAGGAATGAAAAACTGTTTTTT; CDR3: CASSPYQFSGRNEKLFF
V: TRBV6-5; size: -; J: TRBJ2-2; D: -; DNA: TGTGCCAGCAGTTACTCATACAGGGTCGGCGGGGAGCTGTTTTTT; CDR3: CASSYSYRVGGELFF
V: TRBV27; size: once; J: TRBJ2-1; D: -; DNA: TGTGCCAGCAGTAAACTTACAAGCGGTTCCTACAATGAGCAGTTCTTC; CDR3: CASSKLTSGSYNEQFF
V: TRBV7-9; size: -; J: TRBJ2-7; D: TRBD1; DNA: TGTGCCAGCAGCTTACAGAGGAGAGCAGGGGGCTTGCAGTACTTC; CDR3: CASSLQRRAGGLQYF
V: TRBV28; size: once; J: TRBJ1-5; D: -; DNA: TGTGCCAGCAGTTTTTGGGGGCAACAGCCCCAGCATTTT; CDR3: CASSFWGQQPQHF
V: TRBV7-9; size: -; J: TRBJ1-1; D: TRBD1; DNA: TGTGCCAGCAGCTTCGGCAGGGGGCTTGAAGCTTTCTTT; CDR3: CASSFGRGLEAFF
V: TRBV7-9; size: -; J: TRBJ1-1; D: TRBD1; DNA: TGTGCCAGCAGACCGGGACAGTCGAACACTGAAGCTTTCTTT; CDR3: CASRPGQSNTEAFF
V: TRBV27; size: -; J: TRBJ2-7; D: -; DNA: TGTGCCAGCAGTTTATGGAAGCGGGGGGACAGGGGAATCTCCTACGAGCAGTACTTC; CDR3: CASSLWKRGDRGISYEQYF
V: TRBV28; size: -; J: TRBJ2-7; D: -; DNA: TGTGCCAGCAGTTTACCAGGGGCCTCCTACGAGCAGTACTTC; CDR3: CASSLPGASYEQYF
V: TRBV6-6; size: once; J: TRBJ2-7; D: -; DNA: TGTGCCAGCAGTTACTCTCTTTACGAGCAGTACTTC; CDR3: CASSYSLYEQYF
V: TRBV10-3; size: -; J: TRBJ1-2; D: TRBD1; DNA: TGTGCCATCAGTGCCGGGACAGGGGGCTACACCTTC; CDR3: CAISAGTGGYTF
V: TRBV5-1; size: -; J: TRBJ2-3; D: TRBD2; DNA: TGCGCCAGCAGCCTTCTAGCGGGTCTTTATGGCACAGATACGCAGTATTTT; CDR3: CASSLLAGLYGTDTQYF
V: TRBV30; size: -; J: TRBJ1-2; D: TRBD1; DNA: TGTGCCTGGAGTGTCGCGGGGGACAGGGGGCTGACGGGCTACACCTTC; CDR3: CAWSVAGDRGLTGYTF
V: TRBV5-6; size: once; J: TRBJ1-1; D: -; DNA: TGTGCCAGCAGCTTGGCCCTGGACATGAACACTGAAGCTTTCTTT; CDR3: CASSLALDMNTEAFF
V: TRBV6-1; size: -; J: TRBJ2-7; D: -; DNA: TGTGCCAGCAGCCGGGACACCAACTACGAGCAGTACTTC; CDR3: CASSRDTNYEQYF
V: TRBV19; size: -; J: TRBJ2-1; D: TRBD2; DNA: TGTGCCAGTAGTCGAAGGCTAGCGGGATCGGGGGCTTACAATGAGCAGTTCTTC; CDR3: CASSRRLAGSGAYNEQFF
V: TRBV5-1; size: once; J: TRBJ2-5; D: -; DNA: TGCGCCAGCAGCCAAGGACGGGGAGGAGAGACCCAGTACTTC; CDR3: CASSQGRGGETQYF
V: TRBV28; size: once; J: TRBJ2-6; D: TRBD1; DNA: TGTGCCAGCAGTTCCCCGGGACAGCGAAGCTCTGGGGCCAACGTCCTGACTTTC; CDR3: CASSSPGQRSSGANVLTF
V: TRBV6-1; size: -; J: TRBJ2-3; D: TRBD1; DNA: TGTGCCAGCAGCAGGACAGGGGGTTTCACAGATACGCAGTATTTT; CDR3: CASSRTGGFTDTQYF
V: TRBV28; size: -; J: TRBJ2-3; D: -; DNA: TGTGCCAGCAGTTACGGCCTCCGGGGGCAGTATTTT; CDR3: CASSYGLRGQYF
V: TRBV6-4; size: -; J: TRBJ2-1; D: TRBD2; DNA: TGTGCCAGCAGTGACAGAGGGACTAGCGGGGTCGATGAGCAGTTCTTC; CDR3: CASSDRGTSGVDEQFF
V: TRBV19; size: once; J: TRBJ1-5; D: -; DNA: TGTGCCAGTACCCTGGACAGCGGACTCGCCCGGCCCCAGCATTTT; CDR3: CASTLDSGLARPQHF
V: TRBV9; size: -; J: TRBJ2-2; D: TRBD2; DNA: TGTGCCAGCAGCACTCGACTAGCAAACACCGGGGAGCTGTTTTTT; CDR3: CASSTRLANTGELFF